This TCR beta chain was sequenced for a study of blood T cell repertoires in COVID-19. Looking at the study overall: Donors in the United States, Italy and Spain gave samples during acute or convalescent COVID-19.

Germline CDR1 MNHEY, CDR2 SMNVEV (reference sequence). The CDR3 covers 14 residues. The junction had 4 bases not matched to a gene; V was cut back by 5 bases and J by 2 bases. In the source study's methods: Amplifying reference gene primers gave estimates of nucleated cell counts. The protocol was immunoSEQ multiplex PCR, while the TCRdb copy is restricted to in-frame clones and leaves out a portion. The V and J calls and clone size are taken from that table; D and trimming were inferred from the DNA. Seen here are tens of thousands of clones, just over 85% observed once, and the top ten hold more than 0.95%.

The chain employs TRBV27 and TRBJ2-7, with 9 nucleotides matching TRBD2. The receptor's source is a man aged 35 to 55 with acute or convalescent COVID-19. The sample taken for sequencing was peripheral blood. The DNA of the CDR3 is TGTGCCAGCAGTCCAGCGGGGGGAACCTACGAGCAGTACTTC. Amino acids: CASSPAGGTYEQYF.